The 27 T cell receptor beta chains listed next were all sequenced from one sample in a study of T-cell reconstitution after alpha-beta-depleted transplantation in children. Molecular barcoding with unique molecular identifiers was used for the TCRbeta library. TCRdb independently ran MiXCR on the PCR reads; one entry per CDR3 protein. The sample lists some 500,000 distinct CDR3 sequences; 32% were seen once. The sample consisted of PBMCs from the stem cell graft donor, taken from the stem cell graft. The receptors stem from a human donor who donated a stem cell graft to a child with aplastic anemia.

The chain carries TRBV20-1 and TRBJ1-5, with D maybe TRBD1 (5 bases). CDR1 and CDR2 (germline): DFQATT, SNEGSKA (reference sequence). CDR3 length equals 14 residues. The V and J ends lost 6 bases and 0 bases respectively, with 12 bases between them. Written as DNA, the CDR3 is TGCAGTGCCCGGGGCGGGATTAGCAATCAGCCCCAGCATTTT. This translates into CSARGGISNQPQHF.

The V call is TRBV10-3, the J call TRBJ2-1; 7 bases align to TRBD2. The germline V gene has CDR1 ENHRY and CDR2 SYGVKD. The CDR3 runs 13 residues. In DNA, the CDR3 is TGTGGGGGACTAAGTGTGGCATACAATGAGCAGTTCTTC. Its translation: CGGLSVAYNEQFF.

V and J are TRBV28 and TRBJ2-3; no reliable D call. Germline V gives CDR1 MDHEN, CDR2 SYDVKM. Trimming cost V 3 bases and J 3 bases, with 10 bases left between them. The CDR3 consists of 14 residues. Here the CDR3 reads CASSFAPRTDTQYF. In DNA, the CDR3 is TGTGCCAGCAGTTTTGCCCCGAGGACAGATACGCAGTATTTT. Together with reference TRBV28 and TRBJ2-3, the CDR3 gives the full variable domain: DVKVTQSSRYLVKRTGEKVFLECVQDMDHENMFWYRQDPGLGLRLIYFSYDVKMKEKGDIPEGYSVSREKKERFSLILESASTNQTSMYLCASSFAPRTDTQYFGPGTRLTVL.

This clonotype was recorded a few times. V is TRBV20-1 and J is TRBJ2-3; D is unclear. CDR3 length equals 13 residues. V shed 1 base and J shed 2 bases, with 7 bases lying between them. CDR1 is DFQATT and CDR2 is SNEGSKA in the germline V gene (reference sequence). CDR3 sequence: CSARVVDTDTQYF. DNA of the CDR3: TGCAGTGCTAGAGTAGTGGACACAGATACGCAGTATTTT.

This chain connects TRBV12-3 or TRBV12-4 to TRBJ1-2, with 7 bases identical to TRBD1. The CDR3 is made up of 14 amino acids. V gave up 6 bases and J gave up 8 bases; unmatched junction bases: 12. Here the CDR3 reads CASRPGQVRRGYTF. CDR3 bases: TGTGCCAGCAGGCCAGGACAGGTGCGTCGGGGCTACACCTTC.

The V and J genes are TRBV20-1 and TRBJ2-1; 9 bases line up with TRBD2. V shed 2 bases, J shed 5 bases, and the junction held 7 bases outside the gene matches. The CDR3 consists of 15 residues. The germline gives CDR1 DFQATT, CDR2 SNEGSKA (reference sequence). The CDR3: CSARPILAGDNEQFF. DNA of the CDR3: TGCAGTGCTAGACCCATTTTAGCGGGAGACAATGAGCAGTTCTTC.

The J gene is TRBJ2-1, the V gene TRBV3-1; TRBD1 might be the D (6 bases). Trimming shortened V by 2 bases and J by 7 bases, and 9 bases separated the two germline ends. The CDR3 consists of 13 residues. The V gene's germline CDR1 is LGHDT and CDR2 YNNKEL (reference sequence). CDR3 nucleotides: TGTGCCAGCAGCCAACAACAGGGTAATGAGCAGTTCTTC. As protein: CASSQQQGNEQFF.

This clonotype has a single count. This chain connects TRBV11-2 to TRBJ2-1; D is tentatively TRBD1 or TRBD2 (5 bases each). Germline V lookup: CDR1 SGHAT, CDR2 FQNNGV. Trimming stripped 4 bases from V and 5 bases from J, with 27 bases between. This CDR3 contains 19 residues. CDR3 in DNA: TGTGCCAGCAGCTCCCCCAACGGGCGGTATAAGACGGGGCACAATGAGCAGTTCTTC. This translates into CASSSPNGRYKTGHNEQFF.

Only a few counts were recorded for this clonotype. The chain recombines TRBV20-1 with TRBJ2-6; 9 bases are a match to TRBD1. The CDR3 extends over 16 amino acids. Unmatched junction bases numbered 6, after V lost 3 bases and J lost 3 bases. The germline V gene encodes CDR1 DFQATT and CDR2 SNEGSKA (reference sequence). Here the CDR3 DNA reads TGCAGTGCTAGCAGGCCGGACAGGGGTGGGGCCAACGTCCTGACTTTC. Its protein product is CSASRPDRGGANVLTF.

There are a few counts of this clonotype. The rearrangement joins TRBV19 to TRBJ2-5; tentatively, D is TRBD1 (5 bases). Germline V lookup: CDR1 LNHDA, CDR2 SQIVND (reference sequence). The CDR3 length is 13 residues. Trimming pared 9 bases from V and 2 bases from J, leaving 13 bases between. This CDR3 is CASPDSAQETQYF. Written as DNA, the CDR3 is TGTGCCAGCCCAGACAGCGCACAAGAGACCCAGTACTTC.

The V call is TRBV11-2, the J call TRBJ2-5; TRBD1 agrees at 12 bases. The CDR3 loop spans 16 amino acids. The germline V gene encodes CDR1 SGHAT and CDR2 FQNNGV. The junction had 4 bases not matched to a gene; V was cut back by 1 base and J by 4 bases. The CDR3 coding sequence is TGTGCCAGCAGCTTAGCCGGGACAGGGGGCTTAGAGACCCAGTACTTC. This sequence encodes CASSLAGTGGLETQYF.

V usage is TRBV6-4 and J usage is TRBJ2-2; a possible D gene is TRBD2 (5 bases). CDR1 is MRHNA and CDR2 is SNTAGT in the germline V gene. CDR3 length equals 15 residues. V shed 2 bases and J shed 3 bases, with 10 bases lying between them. The CDR3 protein is CASSDGERDTGELFF. The DNA of the CDR3 is TGTGCCAGCAGTGACGGGGAGAGGGACACCGGGGAGCTGTTTTTT.

This chain uses TRBV18 with TRBJ2-1, with no clear D. The CDR3 is made up of 13 amino acids. CDR1 is KGHSH and CDR2 is LQKENI in the germline V gene. Trimming took 3 bases from V and 8 from J, leaving 11 bases between them. This chain's CDR3 is CASSPGHGDEQFF. The DNA for the CDR3 is TGTGCCAGCTCACCCGGGCATGGTGATGAGCAGTTCTTC.

This clonotype was recorded a few times. The chain couples TRBV12-2 to TRBJ2-7. TRBV12-2 is a pseudogene locus. The CDR3 has 13 residues. CDR3 protein: CASRPAGVGEQYV. For the CDR3, the DNA is TGTGCAAGTCGCCCTGCTGGGGTAGGCGAGCAGTACGTC.

The V call is TRBV11-2, the J call TRBJ1-4, with D unresolved. The ends were cut back, 4 bases at V and 1 base at J, with 10 bases in the middle. The CDR3 sequence is 15 residues long. Germline CDR1 is SGHAT and CDR2 is FQNNGV. CDR3 sequence: CASSSGGLTNEKLFF. CDR3 sequence (DNA): TGTGCCAGCAGCTCCGGTGGATTAACTAATGAAAAACTGTTTTTT.

This sequence joins TRBV6-1 and TRBJ2-7, with 8 positions matching TRBD2. The CDR3 extends over 16 amino acids. Looked up from germline, CDR1 is MNHNS and CDR2 is SASEGT. J lost 1 base, V lost 4 bases, and 9 bases had no gene match. CDR3 DNA: TGTGCCAGCAGTGGGGGGGGGAGCGGGAGTTCCTACGAGCAGTACGTC. Translating it yields CASSGGGSGSSYEQYV.

This clonotype came up a few times. This chain joins TRBV29-1 and TRBJ2-7; D might be TRBD1 (6 bases). Germline CDR1 is SQVTM and CDR2 is ANQGSEA. The CDR3 runs to 12 residues. Trimming pared 2 bases from V and 1 base from J, leaving 6 bases between. The CDR3 protein is CSVERGSYEQYF. CDR3 bases: TGCAGCGTTGAAAGGGGGTCCTACGAGCAGTACTTC.

The CDR3 loop reads CASSPLGERDSPYV. Here the CDR3 DNA reads TGTGCCAGCTCACCCCTAGGCGAGCGGGATTCACCGTACGTC. The chain couples TRBV18 to TRBJ2-7; TRBD2 agrees at 7 bases. Germline V lookup: CDR1 KGHSH, CDR2 LQKENI. The CDR3 consists of 14 residues. The V and J ends lost 3 bases and 12 bases, in that order; junction bases with no gene match: 14.

The chain employs TRBV30 and TRBJ2-7; 12 bases fit TRBD1. Germline-derived CDR1 and CDR2 are GTSNPN and SVGIG (reference sequence). Trimming at V came to 2 bases and at J to 5 bases, leaving 4 bases not matched to a gene. The CDR3 contains 14 residues. In nucleotides, the CDR3 is TGTGCCTGGAGTAGGGGACAGGGGGCGGACGAGCAGTACTTC. Protein product: CAWSRGQGADEQYF.

This sequence joins TRBV7-8 and TRBJ2-2, with TRBD1 identical over 7 bases. Germline lookup yields CDR1 SGHVS and CDR2 FQNEAQ. This CDR3 spans 16 amino acids. J was trimmed by 4 bases and V by 0 bases; bases with no gene match: 5. The CDR3 protein is CASSLAQGVLTGELFF. As DNA, the CDR3 is TGTGCCAGCAGCTTAGCGCAGGGGGTCCTCACCGGGGAGCTGTTTTTT.

This clonotype appeared many times. This chain links TRBV4-3 with TRBJ1-1, with D possibly TRBD1 on 5 matching bases. This CDR3 is 14 amino acids long. Between the trimmed V and J ends, which lost 0 bases and 5 bases, there was a span of 10 bases. Germline values: CDR1 LGHNA, CDR2 YSLEER. CDR3 residues: CASSQDRGGTEAFF. The CDR3 nucleotides read TGCGCCAGCAGCCAAGATCGGGGCGGGACTGAAGCTTTCTTT.

This clonotype was seen a few times. This chain uses TRBV4-3 with TRBJ2-1; D remains unclear. The germline V gene has CDR1 LGHNA and CDR2 YSLEER. CDR3 length: 15 residues. V lost 0 bases and J 6 bases, leaving 12 bases between the germline ends. In DNA, the CDR3 is TGCGCCAGCAGCCAAGATGCCGGGCCGGGCAATGAGCAGTTCTTC. Its translation is CASSQDAGPGNEQFF.

This clonotype has a count of ten or more. The rearrangement links TRBV7-9 to TRBJ1-2; TRBD1 agrees at 8 bases. This CDR3 has 13 amino acids. After removal of 4 bases from V and 7 bases from J, the junction contained 5 bases not matched to a gene. CDR1 is SEHNR, CDR2 FQNEAQ, per germline (reference sequence). The CDR3 sequence: CASSSDRVGGYTF. The CDR3 bases are TGTGCCAGCAGCTCGGACAGGGTCGGTGGCTACACCTTC.

Details on this clonotype: The junction and the germline gene differ at one end; a read error may be behind it. The chain is built from TRBV20-1 and TRBJ2-7, with 10 bases fitting TRBD1. The germline V gene has CDR1 DFQATT and CDR2 SNEGSKA (reference sequence). This CDR3 region has 15 residues. This CDR3 is CSPREWTGGEGEQYF. The CDR3 DNA reads TGCAGTCCTAGAGAATGGACAGGGGGTGAGGGCGAGCAGTACTTC.

The rearrangement joins TRBV20-1 to TRBJ2-7; 9 nucleotides agree with TRBD2. There are 18 residues in the CDR3. From germline, CDR1 is DFQATT and CDR2 SNEGSKA (reference sequence). V lost 0 bases, J lost 3 bases, and 15 bases stayed unmatched. CDR3 loop: CSARDKRTSASILYEQYF. CDR3 DNA sequence: TGCAGTGCTAGAGATAAGCGGACTAGCGCTTCAATCCTCTACGAGCAGTACTTC.

This clonotype has a handful of counts. The chain combines TRBV7-2 with TRBJ2-1; perhaps TRBD1 as D (6 bases). Germline CDR1 is SGHTA and CDR2 is FQGNSA. Trimming left V 0 bases short and J 6 bases short, with 15 bases between. The CDR3 runs 16 residues. This chain's CDR3 is CASSLAGQQGLNEQFF. CDR3 DNA sequence: TGTGCCAGCAGCTTAGCGGGGCAACAGGGCCTCAATGAGCAGTTCTTC. The entire variable domain, with the rest obtained from reference TRBV7-2 and TRBJ2-1, is as follows: GAGVSQSPSNKVTEKGKDVELRCDPISGHTALYWYRQSLGQGLEFLIYFQGNSAPDKSGLPSDRFSAERTGGSVSTLTIQRTQQEDSAVYLCASSLAGQQGLNEQFFGPGTRLTVL.

The CDR3 loop is CASSLVSGTRLETQYF. DNA of the CDR3: TGTGCCAGCAGCTTAGTTTCTGGGACTAGATTAGAGACCCAGTACTTC. The genes are TRBV7-2 and TRBJ2-5; TRBD2 matches at 8 bases. The junction had 8 bases not matched to a gene; V was cut back by 1 base and J by 4 bases. The CDR3 spans 16 residues. Germline CDR1 reads SGHTA; CDR2 reads FQGNSA.